The 22 T cell receptor beta chains listed next were all sequenced from one sample in a study of blood T cell repertoires in COVID-19. Method: immunoSEQ multiplex PCR; TCRdb's copy keeps in-frame clones and lacks some. The repertoire holds over 150,000 clones, around four fifths seen once, with roughly 3.5% in the top ten. Specimen: peripheral blood. The origin of the receptors is an elderly woman with acute or convalescent COVID-19.

This chain links TRBV30 with TRBJ1-1; D is ambiguous. Trimming shortened V by 3 bases and J by 8 bases, and 13 bases separated the two germline ends. Germline assignment: CDR1 GTSNPN and CDR2 SVGIG (reference sequence). The CDR3 has 12 residues. The CDR3 sequence is CAWSRGLYEAFF. CDR3 nucleotide sequence: TGTGCCTGGAGCCGAGGGCTCTACGAAGCTTTCTTT. The full variable domain, in which reference TRBV30 and TRBJ1-1 provide the parts outside the CDR3, is SQTIHQWPATLVQPVGSPLSLECTVEGTSNPNLYWYRQAAGRGLQLLFYSVGIGQISSEVPQNLSASRPQDRQFILSSKKLLLSDSGFYLCAWSRGLYEAFFGQGTRLTVV.

The chain is built from TRBV6-5 and TRBJ1-2; 8 nucleotides agree with TRBD1. CDR1 is MNHEY and CDR2 is SVGAGI in the germline V gene. V lost 7 bases, J lost 4 bases, and 5 bases stayed unmatched. The CDR3 runs to 13 residues. The CDR3 region is CASTPGTGYGYTF. The CDR3 DNA reads TGTGCCAGCACCCCCGGGACAGGCTATGGCTACACCTTC.

This chain connects TRBV7-2 to TRBJ2-7; 9 bases match TRBD1. Germline V gene lookup returns CDR1 SGHTA and CDR2 FQGNSA. The CDR3 covers 14 residues. V gave up 5 bases and J gave up 6 bases; unmatched junction bases: 8. The CDR3 DNA follows: TGTGCCAGCAGCATCCACAGGGGGCGCGGCGAGCAGTACTTC. Amino acids: CASSIHRGRGEQYF.

The chain has TRBV14 and TRBJ2-7, with D maybe TRBD1 (6 bases). Germline CDR1 is SGHDN and CDR2 is FVKESK. The length of the CDR3 is 16 residues. The ends were cut back, 4 bases at V and 8 bases at J, with 24 bases in the middle. The CDR3 here is CASSRILTGRGVQQYF. The DNA of the CDR3 is TGTGCCAGCAGCCGAATATTAACAGGGCGAGGGGTACAGCAGTACTTC. Complete variable domain (other parts from reference TRBV14 and TRBJ2-7): EAGVTQFPSHSVIEKGQTVTLRCDPISGHDNLYWYRRVMGKEIKFLLHFVKESKQDESGMPNNRFLAERTGGTYSTLKVQPAELEDSGVYFCASSRILTGRGVQQYFGPGTRLTVT.

J is TRBJ1-2 and V is TRBV6-2 or TRBV6-3; the match to TRBD1 covers 9 bases. The CDR3 length is 17 residues. V trimming: 2 bases; J trimming: 2 bases; junction bases outside the gene matches: 9. Germline V gene sequence: CDR1 MNHEY, CDR2 SVGEGT. This CDR3 reads CASSYPGQGRFNYGYTF. Here the CDR3 DNA reads TGTGCCAGCAGTTACCCCGGACAGGGGAGGTTCAACTATGGCTACACCTTC.

The chain joins TRBV27 to TRBJ2-2; maybe TRBD1 (6 bases). V was pared by 6 bases and J by 2 bases, with 13 bases between. Germline V gene data show CDR1 as MNHEY and CDR2 as SMNVEV (reference sequence). CDR3 length: 15 amino acids. CDR3 sequence (DNA): TGTGCCAGCAGCTCTGGACAGATAAACACCGGGGAGCTGTTTTTT. This encodes CASSSGQINTGELFF.

This clone was recorded once. The V and J genes are TRBV6-6 and TRBJ1-2; 8 nucleotides match TRBD1. J lost 7 bases, V lost 7 bases, and 5 bases had no gene match. This CDR3 has 12 amino acids. CDR1 is MNHNY, CDR2 SVGAGI, per germline (reference sequence). The CDR3 sequence: CASTAGGLGYTF. The CDR3 DNA sequence: TGTGCCAGCACCGCAGGGGGCCTTGGCTACACCTTC.

Only a few counts were recorded for this clone. The chain combines TRBV30 with TRBJ2-5, with 7 bases aligning to TRBD2. This CDR3 has 13 amino acids. Germline assignment: CDR1 GTSNPN and CDR2 SVGIG (reference sequence). After removal of 3 bases from V and 4 bases from J, the junction contained 5 bases not matched to a gene. The CDR3 spells CAWSKAGAETQYF. The CDR3 DNA reads TGTGCCTGGAGCAAGGCGGGAGCAGAGACCCAGTACTTC.

The J gene is TRBJ1-5, the V gene TRBV2, with D maybe TRBD1 (5 bases). Germline V CDR1 and CDR2: SNHLY, FYNNEI. V lost 1 base, J lost 4 bases, and 17 bases lay in between. There are 17 residues in the CDR3. The DNA for the CDR3 is TGTGCCAGCAGTGAAGGCCCCCTACAGGCGATTAATCAGCCCCAGCATTTT. Its protein product is CASSEGPLQAINQPQHF.

This chain joins TRBV7-9 and TRBJ1-1; tentative D call: TRBD1 (6 bases). From germline, CDR1 is SEHNR and CDR2 FQNEAQ (reference sequence). CDR3 length: 14 residues. The germline V and J ends were trimmed by 1 base and 6 bases, with 12 bases remaining between them. CDR3 amino acids: CASSLVGEGAEAFF. DNA of the CDR3: TGTGCCAGCAGCTTAGTCGGGGAGGGGGCTGAAGCTTTCTTT.

The chain recombines TRBV7-3 with TRBJ2-1, with TRBD2 matching over 10 bases. CDR3 length: 15 amino acids. CDR1 is SGHTA and CDR2 is FQGTGA in the germline V gene. Unmatched junction bases numbered 10, after V lost 5 bases and J lost 9 bases. Here the CDR3 reads CASSPQVAGGGEQFF. CDR3 sequence (DNA): TGTGCCAGCAGCCCCCAGGTAGCGGGAGGCGGTGAGCAGTTCTTC.

This clone occurred once. This chain connects TRBV9 to TRBJ2-3; D remains ambiguous. Germline V lookup: CDR1 SGDLS, CDR2 YYNGEE. The CDR3 length is 13 residues. V dropped 1 base and J dropped 2 bases, with 5 bases sitting between them. For the CDR3, the DNA is TGTGCCAGCAGCGTATCTACCACAGATACGCAGTATTTT. Residues: CASSVSTTDTQYF.

The J gene is TRBJ2-2, the V gene TRBV5-4, with 9 bases that match TRBD1. CDR1 and CDR2 from the germline V gene are SGHNT and YYREEE (reference sequence). The CDR3 totals 14 residues. Losses at the gene ends were 4 bases for V and 7 bases for J; bases not matched to a gene: 5. CDR3 sequence: CASSRQGVDGELFF. CDR3 nucleotide sequence: TGTGCCAGCAGCCGACAGGGGGTTGACGGGGAGCTGTTTTTT.

This chain links TRBV5-1 with TRBJ2-5; TRBD1 matches 8 bases. This CDR3 is 15 amino acids long. Germline V gene sequence: CDR1 SGHRS, CDR2 YFSETQ. V shed 4 bases, J shed 2 bases, and the junction held 7 bases outside the gene matches. In DNA form, the CDR3 reads TGCGCCAGCAGCAGAGGGGACAGGCAGCAAGAGACCCAGTACTTC. The encoded protein is CASSRGDRQQETQYF. The full variable domain, rest sourced from reference TRBV5-1 and TRBJ2-5, is KAGVTQTPRYLIKTRGQQVTLSCSPISGHRSVSWYQQTPGQGLQFLFEYFSETQRNKGNFPGRFSGRQFSNSRSEMNVSTLELGDSALYLCASSRGDRQQETQYFGPGTRLLVL.

In this sample, this clone turned up once. This chain links TRBV5-1 with TRBJ2-7; TRBD1 matches at 7 bases. The CDR3 is made up of 14 amino acids. Germline V lookup: CDR1 SGHRS, CDR2 YFSETQ. V shed 4 bases and J 6 bases; nucleotides not matched to a gene: 10. The DNA for the CDR3 is TGCGCCAGCAGCCCCGGACAGGTGGTAGGCGAGCAGTACTTC. Its translation: CASSPGQVVGEQYF.

V usage is TRBV15 and J usage is TRBJ2-1; 9 bases line up with TRBD2. Germline CDR1 and CDR2: LNHNV and YYDKDF (reference sequence). CDR3 size: 18 residues. Trimming at V came to 1 base and at J to 5 bases, leaving 12 bases not matched to a gene. The CDR3 bases are TGTGCCACCAGCAGAGCGGTGGGGACTAGCATCCGGAACAATGAGCAGTTCTTC. Translating it yields CATSRAVGTSIRNNEQFF.

The CDR3 sequence: CASSRTGRGYTF. CDR3 DNA: TGTGCCAGCTCAAGGACAGGGAGAGGCTACACCTTC. J is TRBJ1-2 and V is TRBV6-5; 8 positions match TRBD1. This CDR3 has 12 residues. V gave up 8 bases and J gave up 8 bases; unmatched junction bases: 7. The germline CDR1 and CDR2 sequences are MNHEY and SVGAGI.

CDR3 coding DNA: TGTGCCAGCAACGACAGATACACTGAAGCTTTCTTT. Its protein is CASNDRYTEAFF. This rearrangement joins TRBV6-5 to TRBJ1-1; tentative D call: TRBD1 (5 bases). The germline CDR1 and CDR2 sequences are MNHEY and SVGAGI. The CDR3 runs 12 residues. V gave up 7 bases and J gave up 3 bases, with 9 bases separating them.

V gene TRBV7-6 combines with J gene TRBJ2-2, with a weak D call TRBD2 (6 bases). The CDR3 is made up of 15 amino acids. In germline, CDR1 is SGHVS, CDR2 FNYEAQ. Trimming removed 0 bases at V and 1 base at J, with 6 bases between. As DNA, the CDR3 is TGTGCCAGCAGCTTAGCGGGGGGGAACACCGGGGAGCTGTTTTTT. Translation gives CASSLAGGNTGELFF. Variable domain in full (rest from reference TRBV7-6 and TRBJ2-2): GAGVSQSPRYKVTKRGQDVALRCDPISGHVSLYWYRQALGQGPEFLTYFNYEAQQDKSGLPNDRFSAERPEGSISTLTIQRTEQRDSAMYRCASSLAGGNTGELFFGEGSRLTVL.

V gene TRBV5-1 combines with J gene TRBJ1-2; D is uncertain. The V end lost 0 bases, the J end lost 4 bases, and 10 bases lay between the germline ends. This CDR3 contains 14 residues. Germline lookup yields CDR1 SGHRS and CDR2 YFSETQ. The CDR3 loop is CASSLAGGFYGYTF. The CDR3 DNA sequence: TGCGCCAGCAGCTTGGCCGGCGGATTCTATGGCTACACCTTC.

The J gene is TRBJ2-3, the V gene TRBV9; 9 bases line up with TRBD2. The V gene's germline CDR1 is SGDLS and CDR2 YYNGEE. Germline trimming cut 3 bases from V and 4 bases from J; bases unmatched to any gene: 12. The length of the CDR3 is 17 residues. The CDR3 loop reads CASSAPEEAGGSDTQYF. CDR3 DNA: TGTGCCAGCAGCGCACCCGAAGAAGCGGGGGGCTCAGATACGCAGTATTTT.

The CDR3 is CAWIRQQNTEAFF. The CDR3 nucleotides are TGTGCCTGGATTCGACAGCAGAACACTGAAGCTTTCTTT. This chain connects TRBV30 to TRBJ1-1; D is perhaps TRBD1 (5 bases). Germline CDR1 reads GTSNPN; CDR2 reads SVGIG (reference sequence). Trimming cost V 4 bases and J 1 base, with 10 bases left between them. The CDR3 spans 13 residues. Full variable domain (outside the CDR3, taken from reference TRBV30 and TRBJ1-1): SQTIHQWPATLVQPVGSPLSLECTVEGTSNPNLYWYRQAAGRGLQLLFYSVGIGQISSEVPQNLSASRPQDRQFILSSKKLLLSDSGFYLCAWIRQQNTEAFFGQGTRLTVV.